The rows below give T cell receptor beta chains drawn from one sample of a study of cytomegalovirus exposure and HLA in healthy donors. Measured with immunoSEQ multiplex PCR; TCRdb has only the in-frame clones, and not every one. The table shows around 100,000 clones, with 65% to 80% occurring only once. The material sequenced was PBMCs. These receptors all stem from a woman under 30 in good health and CMV-seropositive. Both conserved end residues are part of each CDR3. A D gene is named only where the DNA matches it firmly. Not all rows give a size; the values are once, few, many and, for expanded clones, a class.

>15|TRBJ2-3|.|once|TRBV28
TGTGCCAGCAGCCGGGGTAGCGTCAGCACAGATACGCAGTATTTT
CASSRGSVSTDTQYF
>14|TRBJ2-3|.|.|TRBV2
TGTGCCAGTGGGGGGGCTAGTGGCACAGATACGCAGTATTTT
CASGGASGTDTQYF
>13|TRBJ1-5|.|.|TRBV6-1
TGTGCCAGCAGTGCCGGGGGAAATCAGCCCCAGCATTTT
CASSAGGNQPQHF
>16|TRBJ2-1|.|.|TRBV11-3
TGTGCCAGCAGCTTTTGCCGGGACACATCCTACAATGAGCAGTTCTTC
CASSFCRDTSYNEQFF
>17|TRBJ2-3|.|few|TRBV5-1
TGCGCCAGCAGCTTGTTAGACCCTCGGGTCTTCACAGATACGCAGTATTTT
CASSLLDPRVFTDTQYF
>14|TRBJ1-3|.|.|TRBV2
TGTGCCAGCAGTGCCCAGATATCTGGAAACACCATATATTTT
CASSAQISGNTIYF
>13|TRBJ1-5|.|.|TRBV5-5
TGTGCCAGCAGCTTGGTTCCCCTTCAGCCCCAGCATTTT
CASSLVPLQPQHF
>14|TRBJ1-5|TRBD1|.|TRBV2
TGTGCCAGCAGTCTAAGACAGGGTGAACAGCCCCAGCATTTT
CASSLRQGEQPQHF
>13|TRBJ1-5|TRBD1|few|TRBV6-5
TGTGCCAGCAGCGGGACAGCTAATCAGCCCCAGCATTTT
CASSGTANQPQHF
>18|TRBJ2-7|TRBD2|.|TRBV25-1
TGTGCCAGCAAGGGCCTAACGGGGAGGCTAGCGGGGACCTACGAGCAGTACTTC
CASKGLTGRLAGTYEQYF
>15|TRBJ2-3|.|.|TRBV6-5
TGTGCCAGCAGTTACGGCGGTACCGGCACAGATACGCAGTATTTT
CASSYGGTGTDTQYF
>12|TRBJ1-5|.|.|TRBV28
TGTGCCAGCAGTCACAACGATCAGCCCCAGCATTTT
CASSHNDQPQHF
>13|TRBJ2-1|TRBD1|.|TRBV2
TGTGCCAGTTCAGGGGGCGGCAACAATGAGCAGTTCTTC
CASSGGGNNEQFF
>16|TRBJ2-1|TRBD2|.|TRBV29-1
TGCAGCGTTGAAGATCACCAGCGGGGGGCCTACAATGAGCAGTTCTTC
CSVEDHQRGAYNEQFF
>14|TRBJ2-7|TRBD2|.|TRBV15
TGTGCCACCAGCAGGGGGACTAGCGGCTACGAGCAGTACTTC
CATSRGTSGYEQYF
>14|TRBJ2-5|.|.|TRBV2
TGTGCCAGCAGTGGAAAGGACTCTAAAGAGACCCAGTACTTC
CASSGKDSKETQYF
>15|TRBJ2-7|TRBD1|few|TRBV10-3
TGTGCCATCAGTGGCGGCCCCCAGGGGGCAGGGGAGCAGTACTTC
CAISGGPQGAGEQYF
>15|TRBJ2-7|TRBD1|.|TRBV5-1
TGCGCCAGCAGCTTGCTCAACAGGGGGCGAAACGAGCAGTACTTC
CASSLLNRGRNEQYF
>15|TRBJ2-5|.|.|TRBV5-4
TGTGCCAGCAGCCAACCCCGGGACTTCCAAGAGACCCAGTACTTC
CASSQPRDFQETQYF
>14|TRBJ2-1|.|.|TRBV14
TGTGCCAGCAGCCTCCGGTTTACTGACAATGAGCAGTTCTTC
CASSLRFTDNEQFF
>16|TRBJ2-1|.|.|TRBV9
TGTGCCAGCAGCGTAGCTGGTGGGGAGTCGGTCAATGAGCAGTTCTTC
CASSVAGGESVNEQFF
>15|TRBJ2-7|TRBD2|.|TRBV7-3
TGTGCCAGCAGCTTCGGACTAGCGAGCTCCTACGAGCAGTACTTC
CASSFGLASSYEQYF
>13|TRBJ2-3|.|.|TRBV10-3
TGTGCCATCAGTGAACTGAACACAGATACGCAGTATTTT
CAISELNTDTQYF
>14|TRBJ1-5|TRBD1|.|TRBV9
TGTGCCAGCAGCGTAGATCCAGGGGGCGGCCCCCAGCATTTT
CASSVDPGGGPQHF
>13|TRBJ2-7|.|.|TRBV5-1
TGCGCCAGCAGCGCTGAGCCCAGGTACGAGCAGTACTTC
CASSAEPRYEQYF
>15|TRBJ1-4|TRBD1|once|TRBV5-1
TGCGCCAGCAGCTTTATGACAGGGTCTAATGAAAAACTGTTTTTT
CASSFMTGSNEKLFF
>16|TRBJ2-7|TRBD1|.|TRBV15
TGTGCCACCAGAAGAGATGTGGGACAGGGCGCCTACGAGCAGTACTTC
CATRRDVGQGAYEQYF